The present TCR beta chain was sequenced within a study of cytomegalovirus exposure and HLA in healthy donors. About the research overall: Some 91 million unique TCRs from HLA-typed donors were held in an early release of data. Notes on the study in general: The productive fraction for most TCR beta V segments was about 87% or about 30% in an earlier analysis. In a later analysis, donors in an Asian-associated ancestry cluster reportedly had fewer N-insertions in productive TCRs than the cohort mean. Per published accounts, TCR beta sequences correctly predicted the HLA-A and HLA-B alleles of most subjects.

Details on this clone: The antigen is not known.

PCR amplification relied on 60 Vbeta primers (plus 13 Jbeta primers). Clones were read by immunoSEQ multiplex PCR, and TCRdb kept only the in-frame ones, dropping some. The sample includes approximately 160,000 clones, less than 90% of them seen just once. This CDR3 has 15 residues. The V gene lost 4 bases and the J gene lost 3 bases, with 15 bases spanning the gap. The V gene's germline CDR1 is MNHNS and CDR2 SASEGT. The clonotype was recovered from a man aged 45-60 years in good health and CMV-seropositive. Sequenced material: PBMCs. The V call is TRBV6-1, the J call TRBJ1-1, with TRBD1 as a possible D gene (5 bases). The CDR3 spells CASSGVGRADTEAFF. Here the CDR3 DNA reads TGTGCCAGCAGTGGGGTGGGCAGGGCAGACACTGAAGCTTTCTTT.